A selection of T cell receptor beta chains follows, all from one sample in a study of T cell responses to AZD1222 COVID-19 vaccine. Some clones are missing from TCRdb's copy, which holds only in-frame ones; the method was immunoSEQ multiplex PCR. Altogether 150,000 or so clones are present, roughly nine tenths being singletons, with the ten largest covering 1.5% to 2%. This specimen consisted of peripheral blood, obtained on day 0 of AZD1222 vaccination. The receptor source for this set is an adult in good health. The CDR3 runs from the conserved cysteine through the conserved F or W. A D gene is named only where the DNA matches it firmly. Clone size is not always given. Where it is, it says once, few, many or a class for expanded clones.

>TRBV7-2|-|TRBJ2-7|-
TGTGCCAGCAGCTTAGGCGGAGGCCCCTACGAGCAGTACTTC
CASSLGGGPYEQYF
>TRBV9|TRBD2|TRBJ2-7|-
TGTGCCAGCAGCGCCAGAGTCCGAGCGGGAGGGCCGTCCGAGCAGTACTTC
CASSARVRAGGPSEQYF
>TRBV3-1/TRBV3-2|-|TRBJ2-7|-
TGTGCCAGCAGCCAAGTTGACGGCTACGAGCAGTACTTC
CASSQVDGYEQYF
>TRBV19|-|TRBJ2-5|-
TGTGCCAGTAGTATTAAGTGGCAGTCCTTCGAAGAGACCCAGTACTTC
CASSIKWQSFEETQYF
>TRBV30|-|TRBJ1-2|-
TGTGCCTGGAGTTGGTACATCTATGGCTACACCTTC
CAWSWYIYGYTF
>TRBV10-3|-|TRBJ2-1|-
TGTGCCACACGGGCCGAGGCTCTTGTGGGCAATGAGCAGTTCTTC
CATRAEALVGNEQFF
>TRBV15|-|TRBJ2-2|-
TGTGCCACCAGCAGAGGTTTTGGGAGGTCGAACACCGGGGAGCTGTTTTTT
CATSRGFGRSNTGELFF
>TRBV28|TRBD1|TRBJ1-3|-
TGTGCCAGCAGTGTCCCGGGACAGGGGAACACCATATATTTT
CASSVPGQGNTIYF
>TRBV4-3|-|TRBJ1-2|-
TGCGCCAGCAGCCAAGATAGGGACACCAGCTATGGCTACACCTTC
CASSQDRDTSYGYTF
>TRBV6-6|-|TRBJ1-1|-
TGTGCCAGCTCGATCGGGGGCGCGATGAACACTGAAGCTTTCTTT
CASSIGGAMNTEAFF
>TRBV19|TRBD1|TRBJ2-7|few
TGTGCCAGTAGTATAGCTGGACAGGGGACCTACGAGCAGTACTTC
CASSIAGQGTYEQYF
>TRBV3-1/TRBV3-2|TRBD2|TRBJ2-1|-
TGTGCCAGCAGCCGAACAGCCGGGACTAGCGGTTACAATGAGCAGTTCTTC
CASSRTAGTSGYNEQFF
>TRBV10-2|TRBD1|TRBJ1-4|once
TGCGCCAGCAGAGTAGGCCCAGGGGGTGAAAAACTGTTTTTT
CASRVGPGGEKLFF
>TRBV18|TRBD1|TRBJ1-3|-
TGTGCCAGCTCACACTCTAGGGGGGAACGGGACAGGGATTTGGACACCATATATTTT
CASSHSRGERDRDLDTIYF
>TRBV7-3|TRBD2|TRBJ2-7|-
TGTGCCAGCAGCTTAGACGGACTAGCGGGAGGTGAGCAGTACTTC
CASSLDGLAGGEQYF
>TRBV28|TRBD2|TRBJ2-3|-
TGTGCCAGCAGCAAGGGACTAGCGGGAGGCCGCACAGATACGCAGTATTTT
CASSKGLAGGRTDTQYF
>TRBV19|-|TRBJ1-1|-
TGTGCCAGTAGTATTAAGGGGAACACTGAAGCTTTCTTT
CASSIKGNTEAFF
>TRBV10-1|-|TRBJ1-2|few
TGCGCCAGCCCCCGTCCCTCTGGAGTTAACTATGGCTACACCTTC
CASPRPSGVNYGYTF
>TRBV28|TRBD2|TRBJ2-5|-
TGTGCCCACAATACGGGACTAGCGGGAGTTTTGAGAGAGACCCAGTACTTC
CAHNTGLAGVLRETQYF
>TRBV25-1|TRBD1|TRBJ1-2|-
TGTGCCAGCAGGACAGGGACTAACTATGGCTACACCTTC
CASRTGTNYGYTF
>TRBV7-9|TRBD2|TRBJ2-7|-
TGTGCCAGCAGCTTCTCTAGCGGGAGTTCCTACGAGCAGTACTTC
CASSFSSGSSYEQYF
>TRBV28|TRBD2|TRBJ2-1|-
TGTGCCAGCAGTTTGGGTGTGGCGGGAGGAAGGTATGAGCAGTTCTTC
CASSLGVAGGRYEQFF
>TRBV27|-|TRBJ1-1|-
TGTGCCAGCAGTTTATACGACAGCAACACTGAAGCTTTCTTT
CASSLYDSNTEAFF
>TRBV9|-|TRBJ2-2|-
TGTGCCAGCAGCGTAGGTAAAACAGGATCGAACACCGGGGAGCTGTTTTTT
CASSVGKTGSNTGELFF
>TRBV5-1|TRBD1|TRBJ2-7|-
TGCGCCAGCAGCTTGGCTGGACAGGGATCCTACGAGCAGTACTTC
CASSLAGQGSYEQYF
>TRBV7-9|TRBD2|TRBJ2-7|few
TGTGCCAGCAGTATAACCGGGACTAGCGGCTCCTACGAGCAGTACTTC
CASSITGTSGSYEQYF
>TRBV7-8|-|TRBJ1-1|few
TGTGCCAGCAGCTTACCGGACAGTACTACTGAAGCTTTCTTT
CASSLPDSTTEAFF
>TRBV21-1|-|TRBJ1-2|-
TGTGCCAGCAGTCTGTGCTACACCTTC
CASSLCYTF
>TRBV3-1/TRBV3-2|-|TRBJ1-4|-
TGTGCCAGCAGCCTCGACAGTGCAACTAATGAAAAACTGTTTTTT
CASSLDSATNEKLFF
>TRBV19|TRBD2|TRBJ2-1|once
TGTGCCAGTAGTATAGATCTTGGGACTAGCGGGGGGAATGAGCAGTTCTTC
CASSIDLGTSGGNEQFF
>TRBV3-1/TRBV3-2|-|TRBJ1-2|-
TGTGCCAGCAGCCAAGAGTCGGGACAAGCCATGAGTTATGGCTACACCTTC
CASSQESGQAMSYGYTF
>TRBV9|TRBD2|TRBJ2-7|-
TGTGCCAGCGGGGGCGGGAGGAGCTCCTACGAGCAGTACTTC
CASGGGRSSYEQYF
>TRBV27|-|TRBJ2-1|-
TGTGCCAGCAGTCGGGGAGTAACCAACAATGAGCAGTTCTTC
CASSRGVTNNEQFF
>TRBV15|TRBD1|TRBJ1-5|-
TGTGCCACCAGCAGAGTCGAACCGGGACAGATTATAATGGGGCCCCAGCATTTT
CATSRVEPGQIIMGPQHF
>TRBV28|-|TRBJ2-1|-
TGTGCCAGCAGCGAACCACTGAATGAGCAGTTCTTC
CASSEPLNEQFF
>TRBV9|TRBD1|TRBJ1-6|-
TGTGCCAGCAGCGTAGGGACAGGGGGGAATTCACCCCTCCACTTT
CASSVGTGGNSPLHF